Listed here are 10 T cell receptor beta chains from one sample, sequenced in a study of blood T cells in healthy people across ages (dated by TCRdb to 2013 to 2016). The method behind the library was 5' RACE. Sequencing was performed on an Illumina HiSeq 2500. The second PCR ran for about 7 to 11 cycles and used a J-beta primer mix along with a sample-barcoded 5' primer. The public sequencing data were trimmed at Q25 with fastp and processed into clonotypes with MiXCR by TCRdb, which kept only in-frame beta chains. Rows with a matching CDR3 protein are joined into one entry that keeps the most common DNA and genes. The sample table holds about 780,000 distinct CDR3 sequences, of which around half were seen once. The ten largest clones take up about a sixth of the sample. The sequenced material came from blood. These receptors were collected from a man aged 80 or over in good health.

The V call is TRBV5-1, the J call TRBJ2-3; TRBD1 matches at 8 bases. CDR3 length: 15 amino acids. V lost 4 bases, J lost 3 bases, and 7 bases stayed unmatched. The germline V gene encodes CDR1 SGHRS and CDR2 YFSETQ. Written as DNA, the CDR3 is TGCGCCAGCAGCATGTCAGGGGGCGGAACAGATACGCAGTATTTT. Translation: CASSMSGGGTDTQYF.

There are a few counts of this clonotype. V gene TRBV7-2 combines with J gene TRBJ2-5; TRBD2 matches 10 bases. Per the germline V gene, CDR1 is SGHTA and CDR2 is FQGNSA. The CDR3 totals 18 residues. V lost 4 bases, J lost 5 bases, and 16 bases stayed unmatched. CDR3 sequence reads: CASSSRRGASGRRETQYF. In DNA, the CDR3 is TGTGCCAGCAGCTCCCGACGGGGGGCTAGCGGGAGAAGGGAGACCCAGTACTTC.

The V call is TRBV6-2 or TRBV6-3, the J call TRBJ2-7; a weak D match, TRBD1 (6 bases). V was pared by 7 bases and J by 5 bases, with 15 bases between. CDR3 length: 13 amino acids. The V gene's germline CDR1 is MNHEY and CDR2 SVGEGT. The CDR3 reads CASNPGTLHEQYF. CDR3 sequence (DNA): TGTGCCAGCAACCCGGGGACACTCCACGAGCAGTACTTC.

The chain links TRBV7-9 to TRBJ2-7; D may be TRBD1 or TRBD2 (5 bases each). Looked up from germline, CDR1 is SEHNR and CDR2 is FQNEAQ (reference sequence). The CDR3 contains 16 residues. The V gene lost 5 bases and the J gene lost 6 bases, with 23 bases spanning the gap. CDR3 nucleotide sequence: TGTGCCAGCAGCCGCCAATCCGGGGCCCGGTCCGGCGAGCAGTACTTC. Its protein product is CASSRQSGARSGEQYF.

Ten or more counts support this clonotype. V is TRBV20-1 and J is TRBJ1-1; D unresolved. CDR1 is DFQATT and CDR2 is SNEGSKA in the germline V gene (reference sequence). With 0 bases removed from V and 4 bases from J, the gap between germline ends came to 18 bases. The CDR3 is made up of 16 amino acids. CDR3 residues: CSARESLREWTTEAFF. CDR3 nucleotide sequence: TGCAGTGCTAGAGAGTCGCTCCGCGAATGGACCACTGAAGCTTTCTTT.

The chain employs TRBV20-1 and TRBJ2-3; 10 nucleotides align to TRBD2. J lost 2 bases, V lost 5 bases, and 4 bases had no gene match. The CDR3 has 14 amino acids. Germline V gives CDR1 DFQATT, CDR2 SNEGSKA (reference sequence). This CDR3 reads CSAFTSGTTDTQYF. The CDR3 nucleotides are TGCAGTGCTTTTACTAGCGGGACCACAGATACGCAGTATTTT.

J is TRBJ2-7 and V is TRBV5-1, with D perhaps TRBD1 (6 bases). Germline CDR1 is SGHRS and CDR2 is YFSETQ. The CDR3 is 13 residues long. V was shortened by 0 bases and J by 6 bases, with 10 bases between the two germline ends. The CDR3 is CASSLARTAEQYF. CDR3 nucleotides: TGCGCCAGCAGCTTGGCCAGGACAGCCGAGCAGTACTTC.

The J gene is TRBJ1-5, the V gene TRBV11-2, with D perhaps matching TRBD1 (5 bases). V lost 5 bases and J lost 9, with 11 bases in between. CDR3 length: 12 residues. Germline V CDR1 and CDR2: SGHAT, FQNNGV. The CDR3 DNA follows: TGTGCCAGCAGCGGGGGTAGTTCGCCCCAGCATTTT. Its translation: CASSGGSSPQHF. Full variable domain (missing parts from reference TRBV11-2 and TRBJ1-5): EAGVAQSPRYKIIEKRQSVAFWCNPISGHATLYWYQQILGQGPKLLIQFQNNGVVDDSQLPKDRFSAERLKGVDSTLKIQPAKLEDSAVYLCASSGGSSPQHFGDGTRLSIL.

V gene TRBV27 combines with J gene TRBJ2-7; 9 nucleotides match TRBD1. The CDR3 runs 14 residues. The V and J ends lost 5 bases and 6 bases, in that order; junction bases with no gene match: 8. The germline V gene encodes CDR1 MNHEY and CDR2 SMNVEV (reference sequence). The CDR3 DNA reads TGTGCCAGCAGTCCGGGACAGGGAGAACGCGAGCAGTACTTC. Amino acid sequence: CASSPGQGEREQYF.

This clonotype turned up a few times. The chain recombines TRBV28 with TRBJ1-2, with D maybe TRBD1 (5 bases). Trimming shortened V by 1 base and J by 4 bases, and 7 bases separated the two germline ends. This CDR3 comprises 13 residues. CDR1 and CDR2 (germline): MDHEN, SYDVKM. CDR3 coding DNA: TGTGCCAGCAGTTTATCAGGGCCCTATGGCTACACCTTC. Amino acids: CASSLSGPYGYTF.